The 30 T cell receptor beta chains in this list originate from one sample, sequenced in a study of blood T cell repertoires in COVID-19 (dated by TCRdb to about 2020). Preparation of the library involved the immunoSEQ multiplex PCR assay. Sourced from immuneACCESS, this table was stored by TCRdb with only in-frame sequences that have V and J called. A share of the clones is absent; for the studies checked, an unresolved V gene accounts for under half, and the remainder has no known explanation. A total of some 240,000 clones appear in this sample, 75% to 85% of them only once. The ten largest clones add up to 5.2% of the sample. The sample was peripheral blood. The receptors were gathered from a woman in her 70s with COVID-19, enrolled during active disease.

A single count supports this clone. The chain is built from TRBV14 and TRBJ1-2; 7 bases agree with TRBD1. Germline trimming cut 5 bases from V and 0 bases from J; bases unmatched to any gene: 6. The CDR3 runs 15 residues. Germline CDR1 reads SGHDN; CDR2 reads FVKESK. Here the CDR3 DNA reads TGTGCCAGCAGCATGCAGGGGGAATCTAACTATGGCTACACCTTC. Protein: CASSMQGESNYGYTF.

J is TRBJ1-5 and V is TRBV5-6, with 9 bases matching TRBD1. The germline V gene has CDR1 SGHDT and CDR2 YYEEEE. V was clipped by 1 base and J by 2 bases; unmatched bases: 1. CDR3 size: 15 residues. The CDR3 DNA sequence: TGTGCCAGCAGCTTGCGACAGGGGGGCAATCAGCCCCAGCATTTT. Its translation: CASSLRQGGNQPQHF.

The chain has TRBV11-3 and TRBJ2-1; 12 positions agree with TRBD2. V gave up 4 bases and J gave up 6 bases; unmatched junction bases: 4. This CDR3 spans 15 amino acids. Germline V lookup: CDR1 SGHNT, CDR2 YENEEA. CDR3 nucleotide sequence: TGTGCCAGCAGCTCGCGACTAGCGGGAGTCAATGAGCAGTTCTTC. This translates into CASSSRLAGVNEQFF.

The chain combines TRBV28 with TRBJ2-7, with 7 bases aligning to TRBD2. V was pared by 3 bases and J by 0 bases, with 5 bases of the junction left unmatched. The V gene's germline CDR1 is MDHEN and CDR2 SYDVKM. There are 15 residues in the CDR3. In DNA, the CDR3 is TGTGCCAGCAGTTTCGGCGGGGGAGTCTCCTACGAGCAGTACTTC. It codes for CASSFGGGVSYEQYF.

The sample holds one count of this clone. Other DNA sequences in this specimen translate into the identical CDR3. The chain is built from TRBV5-1 and TRBJ1-6, with a weak D call TRBD1 (6 bases). The V gene's germline CDR1 is SGHRS and CDR2 YFSETQ. The CDR3 contains 14 residues. The V end was cut by 6 bases, the J end by 7 bases, with 14 bases between. The CDR3 DNA is TGCGCCAGCAACCCGGGACAACTCAATTCACCCCTCCACTTT. Amino acids: CASNPGQLNSPLHF.

The CDR3 loop reads CATSDSNNSYEQYF. The CDR3 DNA reads TGTGCCACCAGTGATTCGAACAACTCCTACGAGCAGTACTTC. The chain combines TRBV24-1 with TRBJ2-7, with D unclear. Germline assignment: CDR1 KGHDR and CDR2 SFDVKD. V was shortened by 2 bases and J by 0 bases, with 7 bases between the two germline ends. This CDR3 is built from 14 residues.

This chain uses TRBV24-1 with TRBJ2-1; 8 bases match TRBD1. Germline V gene data show CDR1 as KGHDR and CDR2 as SFDVKD. Unmatched junction bases numbered 5, after V lost 4 bases and J lost 13 bases. The CDR3 loop spans 12 amino acids. CDR3 bases: TGTGCCACCAGTGACTCCGGACAGGGACAGTTCTTC. It encodes CATSDSGQGQFF.

This chain uses TRBV6-5 with TRBJ1-1; a possible D gene is TRBD1 (6 bases). CDR1 is MNHEY, CDR2 SVGAGI, per germline. This CDR3 contains 15 residues. V was cut by 6 bases and J by 3 bases, with 17 bases left in between. The CDR3 DNA reads as TGTGCCAGCAGACACAACAGGGTGTCGCACACTGAAGCTTTCTTT. It is translated as CASRHNRVSHTEAFF.

The chain couples TRBV18 to TRBJ2-1; D ambiguous. This CDR3 has 15 amino acids. From germline, CDR1 is KGHSH and CDR2 LQKENI. V lost 1 base, J lost 4 bases, and 11 bases lay in between. In DNA, the CDR3 is TGTGCCAGCTCACCACTTGGTGCCAGTTACAATGAGCAGTTCTTC. Translation: CASSPLGASYNEQFF.

This sequence joins TRBV19 and TRBJ2-4, with D perhaps TRBD2 (5 bases). Per germline, CDR1 LNHDA and CDR2 SQIVND (reference sequence). Trimming pared 6 bases from V and 0 bases from J, leaving 9 bases between. This CDR3 has 14 amino acids. The CDR3 here is CASSRGLAKNIQYF. The CDR3 nucleotides are TGTGCCAGTAGCAGAGGGTTAGCCAAAAACATTCAGTACTTC.

The V and J genes are TRBV2 and TRBJ1-5; 8 bases map to TRBD1. Unmatched junction bases numbered 7, after V lost 1 base and J lost 5 bases. Germline loops: CDR1 SNHLY, CDR2 FYNNEI. The CDR3 totals 16 residues. The CDR3 sequence is CASSEGGQGSYQPQHF. CDR3 sequence (DNA): TGTGCCAGCAGTGAAGGTGGACAGGGATCGTATCAGCCCCAGCATTTT. Full variable domain (rest looked up from reference TRBV2 and TRBJ1-5): EPEVTQTPSHQVTQMGQEVILRCVPISNHLYFYWYRQILGQKVEFLVSFYNNEISEKSEIFDDQFSVERPDGSNFTLKIRSTKLEDSAMYFCASSEGGQGSYQPQHFGDGTRLSIL.

V is TRBV7-8 and J is TRBJ2-7, with 8 bases aligning to TRBD1. CDR1 and CDR2 from the germline V gene are SGHVS and FQNEAQ. There are 16 residues in the CDR3. V was pared by 4 bases and J by 6 bases, with 14 bases of the junction left unmatched. CDR3 region: CASSSSERTGRFEQYF. Here the CDR3 DNA reads TGTGCCAGCAGCTCAAGTGAAAGGACAGGGCGATTCGAGCAGTACTTC. The full variable domain, completed using reference TRBV7-8 and TRBJ2-7, is GAGVSQSPRYKVAKRGQDVALRCDPISGHVSLFWYQQALGQGPEFLTYFQNEAQLDKSGLPSDRFFAERPEGSVSTLKIQRTQQEDSAVYLCASSSSERTGRFEQYFGPGTRLTVT.

The rearrangement links TRBV7-6 to TRBJ2-3; weak D call: TRBD1 (6 bases). Germline CDR1 SGHVS, CDR2 FNYEAQ. V was trimmed by 4 bases and J by 2 bases, leaving 13 bases between them. The CDR3 is made up of 15 amino acids. The CDR3 DNA reads as TGTGCCAGCAGCTCCTACGGACAGACCACAGATACGCAGTATTTT. Translating gives CASSSYGQTTDTQYF.

This rearrangement joins TRBV2 to TRBJ1-6; 9 positions agree with TRBD1. The CDR3 has 15 amino acids. Per germline, CDR1 SNHLY and CDR2 FYNNEI. With 4 bases clipped from V and 7 bases from J, the junction kept 5 bases outside the gene matches. CDR3 loop: CASSGAGQGNSPLHF. DNA for the CDR3: TGTGCCAGCAGTGGGGCGGGACAGGGAAATTCACCCCTCCACTTT.

The V gene is TRBV15, the J gene TRBJ2-1, with TRBD2 matching over 10 bases. Germline V gene lookup returns CDR1 LNHNV and CDR2 YYDKDF (reference sequence). V trimming: 0 bases; J trimming: 8 bases; junction bases outside the gene matches: 10. CDR3 length: 17 amino acids. CDR3 amino acids: CATSRDPSGSWVDEQFF. CDR3 bases: TGTGCCACCAGCAGAGATCCTAGCGGGAGCTGGGTTGATGAGCAGTTCTTC.

This sequence joins TRBV6-5 and TRBJ2-1; possible D gene TRBD1, 6 bases. The ends were cut back, 4 bases at V and 2 bases at J, with 9 bases in the middle. Per the germline V gene, CDR1 is MNHEY and CDR2 is SVGAGI. The length of the CDR3 is 14 residues. The CDR3 DNA is TGTGCCAGCAGTTCCTGGGGGCCCTACAATGAGCAGTTCTTC. Protein: CASSSWGPYNEQFF.

The genes are TRBV28 and TRBJ2-7, with D possibly matching TRBD2 (5 bases). Looked up from germline, CDR1 is MDHEN and CDR2 is SYDVKM. The CDR3 is 15 residues long. Trimming left V 6 bases short and J 0 bases short, with 15 bases between. The CDR3 DNA is TGTGCCAGCAGGGACTCCAGCGAAATCTCCTACGAGCAGTACTTC. As protein: CASRDSSEISYEQYF.

The V call is TRBV6-5, the J call TRBJ2-1, with D tentatively TRBD2 (7 bases). The CDR3 has 16 amino acids. Germline V lookup: CDR1 MNHEY, CDR2 SVGAGI. Trimming pared 2 bases from V and 4 bases from J, leaving 15 bases between. CDR3 in amino acids: CASSYAKRGGYNEQFF. The DNA for the CDR3 is TGTGCCAGCAGTTACGCCAAAAGGGGGGGATACAATGAGCAGTTCTTC.

The chain recombines TRBV21-1 with TRBJ2-1; no check of the table's D call, TRBD2, against the DNA was made. TRBV21-1 is a pseudogene segment. The CDR3 is 18 amino acids. This chain's CDR3 is CASSPRKGGLVFPNEQFF. CDR3 DNA: TGTGCCAGCAGCCCCCGGAAAGGAGGACTAGTTTTCCCCAATGAGCAGTTCTTC.

This clone was found a few times. The chain links TRBV9 to TRBJ2-2, with TRBD2 matching 14 bases. This CDR3 spans 19 amino acids. V dropped 0 bases and J dropped 4; count of bases not matched to a gene: 8. Germline CDR1 reads SGDLS; CDR2 reads YYNGEE. The CDR3 DNA reads as TGTGCCAGCAGCGTAGCCGGGACTAGCGGGAGTCGGGGCACCGGGGAGCTGTTTTTT. It is translated as CASSVAGTSGSRGTGELFF.

The chain is built from TRBV10-3 and TRBJ1-1; D is uncertain. From germline, CDR1 is ENHRY and CDR2 SYGVKD. The V and J ends lost 4 bases and 5 bases respectively, with 11 bases between them. The CDR3 has 13 amino acids. The CDR3 bases are TGTGCCATCAGTGCGGAGGGATTAACTGAAGCTTTCTTT. It yields the protein CAISAEGLTEAFF.

The J gene is TRBJ2-2, the V gene TRBV5-4; possibly TRBD1 for D (5 bases). The CDR3 runs to 15 residues. Looked up from germline, CDR1 is SGHNT and CDR2 is YYREEE (reference sequence). Deletions cut 0 bases from V and 3 bases from J, with 9 bases between. The CDR3 loop is CASSLVSTDTGELFF. DNA of the CDR3: TGTGCCAGCAGCTTGGTTTCGACAGACACCGGGGAGCTGTTTTTT.

The V gene is TRBV30, the J gene TRBJ1-6; TRBD1 agrees at 8 bases. The CDR3 contains 16 residues. Germline assignment: CDR1 GTSNPN and CDR2 SVGIG (reference sequence). Trimming at V came to 3 bases and at J to 7 bases, leaving 11 bases not matched to a gene. CDR3 residues: CAWSPRVTGVNSPLHF. The CDR3 bases are TGTGCCTGGAGCCCGAGGGTGACAGGGGTCAATTCACCCCTCCACTTT.

The CDR3, as DNA: TGTGCCAGCAGCTCGGGACTTTTCTCCTACAATGAGCAGTTCTTC. Translating gives CASSSGLFSYNEQFF. The V gene is TRBV7-3, the J gene TRBJ2-1; D perhaps matches TRBD2 (6 bases). This CDR3 is 15 amino acids long. Deletions cut 4 bases from V and 0 bases from J, with 10 bases between. CDR1 SGHTA and CDR2 FQGTGA come from the germline V gene.

The chain has TRBV7-2 and TRBJ2-2; D gene unclear. The CDR3 spans 14 residues. Per the germline V gene, CDR1 is SGHTA and CDR2 is FQGNSA. V lost 2 bases, J lost 1 base, and 5 bases lay in between. The CDR3 nucleotides are TGTGCCAGCAGCTTACACAGGAACACCGGGGAGCTGTTTTTT. It codes for CASSLHRNTGELFF.

This clone appeared a single time. The chain joins TRBV5-1 to TRBJ2-7; D is uncertain. Germline lookup yields CDR1 SGHRS and CDR2 YFSETQ. The CDR3 totals 14 residues. V lost 2 bases and J 4 bases, leaving 13 bases between the germline ends. The CDR3 DNA reads as TGCGCCAGCAGCTTTTCCGGAAGAGGATACGAGCAGTACTTC. Its protein product is CASSFSGRGYEQYF.

The rearrangement joins TRBV2 to TRBJ2-3, with 12 positions matching TRBD2. V dropped 5 bases and J dropped 3; count of bases not matched to a gene: 3. From germline, CDR1 is SNHLY and CDR2 FYNNEI. The CDR3 totals 15 residues. For the CDR3, the DNA is TGTGCCAGCAGTCGACTAGCGGGAGCGACAGATACGCAGTATTTT. It codes for CASSRLAGATDTQYF.

For the CDR3, the DNA is TGTGCCAGCAGCCAAATGAGGAACACGCAGCCCTCTGGAAACACCATATATTTT. It is translated as CASSQMRNTQPSGNTIYF. This chain links TRBV6-4 with TRBJ1-3; no clear D. The CDR3 covers 18 residues. Germline V gene lookup returns CDR1 MRHNA and CDR2 SNTAGT. V was pared by 6 bases and J by 0 bases, with 21 bases between.

The chain links TRBV10-3 to TRBJ2-1; no definite D call. The V end was cut by 4 bases, the J end by 5 bases, with 18 bases between. Germline CDR1 and CDR2: ENHRY and SYGVKD. This CDR3 has 16 residues. This CDR3 reads CAISARMLGRDNEQFF. The CDR3 DNA follows: TGTGCCATCAGTGCGAGAATGCTAGGTCGGGACAATGAGCAGTTCTTC.

The chain carries TRBV24-1 and TRBJ2-5, with D maybe TRBD2 (6 bases). Germline V gene data show CDR1 as KGHDR and CDR2 as SFDVKD. Between the trimmed V and J ends, which lost 5 bases and 3 bases, there was a span of 9 bases. CDR3 length equals 13 residues. The CDR3, as DNA: TGTGCCACCAGTGTGGGGGGAAAAGAGACCCAGTACTTC. It specifies CATSVGGKETQYF.